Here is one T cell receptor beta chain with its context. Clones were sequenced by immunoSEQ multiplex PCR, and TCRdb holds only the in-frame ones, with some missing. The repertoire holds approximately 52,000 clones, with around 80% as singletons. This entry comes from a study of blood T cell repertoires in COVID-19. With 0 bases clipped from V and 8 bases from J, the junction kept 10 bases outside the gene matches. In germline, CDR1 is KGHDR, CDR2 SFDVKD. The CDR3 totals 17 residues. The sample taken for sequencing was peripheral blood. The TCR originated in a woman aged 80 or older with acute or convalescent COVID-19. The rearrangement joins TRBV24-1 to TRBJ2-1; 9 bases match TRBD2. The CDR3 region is CATSDLLGGGAIDEQFF. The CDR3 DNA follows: TGTGCCACCAGTGATTTGCTGGGCGGGGGGGCAATCGATGAGCAGTTCTTC.